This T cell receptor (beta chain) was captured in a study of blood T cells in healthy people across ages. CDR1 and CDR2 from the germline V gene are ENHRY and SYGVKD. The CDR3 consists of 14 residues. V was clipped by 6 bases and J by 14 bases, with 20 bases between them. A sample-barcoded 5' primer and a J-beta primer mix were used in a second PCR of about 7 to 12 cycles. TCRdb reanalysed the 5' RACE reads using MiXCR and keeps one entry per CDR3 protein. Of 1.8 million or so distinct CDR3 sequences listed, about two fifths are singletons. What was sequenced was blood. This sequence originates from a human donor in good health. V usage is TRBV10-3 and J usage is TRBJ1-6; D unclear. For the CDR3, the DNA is TGTGCCATCAGGGTGAGTAGAGGGTTTTATTCCCTCCACTTT. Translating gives CAIRVSRGFYSLHF.